The clone carrying this T cell receptor beta chain was counted between two and nine times. The table came from immunoSEQ multiplex PCR; TCRdb's copy has only in-frame clones and leaves some out. The table includes a few hundred thousand clones, 70% to 90% detected once. This record belongs to a study of blood T cell repertoires in COVID-19. CDR1 SGHTA and CDR2 FQGNSA come from the germline V gene. J lost 3 bases, V lost 7 bases, and 5 bases had no gene match. The CDR3 is 14 amino acids. The chain uses TRBV7-2 and TRBJ2-3; 9 nucleotides align to TRBD1. The source is an elderly woman with acute or convalescent COVID-19. Sample: peripheral blood. The CDR3 coding sequence is TGTGCCAGCAACAGGGGGCGGGTTACAGATACGCAGTATTTT. It encodes CASNRGRVTDTQYF. Full variable domain (missing parts from reference TRBV7-2 and TRBJ2-3): GAGVSQSPSNKVTEKGKDVELRCDPISGHTALYWYRQSLGQGLEFLIYFQGNSAPDKSGLPSDRFSAERTGGSVSTLTIQRTQQEDSAVYLCASNRGRVTDTQYFGPGTRLTVL.